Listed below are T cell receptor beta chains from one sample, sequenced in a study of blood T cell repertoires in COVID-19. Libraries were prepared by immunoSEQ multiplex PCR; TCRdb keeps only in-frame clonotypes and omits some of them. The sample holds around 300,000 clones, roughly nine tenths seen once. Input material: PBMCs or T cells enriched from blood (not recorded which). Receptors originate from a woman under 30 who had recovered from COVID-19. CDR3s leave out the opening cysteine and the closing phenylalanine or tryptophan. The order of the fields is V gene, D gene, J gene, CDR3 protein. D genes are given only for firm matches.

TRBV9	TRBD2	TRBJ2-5	ASSPEGGPETQY
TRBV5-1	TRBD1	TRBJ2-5	ASSLFQRTGEGKEETQY
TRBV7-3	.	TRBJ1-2	ASSFDREYGYT
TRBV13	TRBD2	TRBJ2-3	ASSSRLAASTDTQY
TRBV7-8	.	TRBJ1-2	ASSSNRDLWYGYT
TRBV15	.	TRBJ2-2	ATSRDSAGNTGELF
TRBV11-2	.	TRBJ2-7	ASSPTPGTGSYEQY
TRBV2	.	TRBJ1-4	ASRRHNEKLF
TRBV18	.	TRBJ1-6	ASSHKDGDSPLH
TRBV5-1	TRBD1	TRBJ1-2	ASSPRQGPYGYT
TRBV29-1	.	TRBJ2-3	SVEVSSSTDTQY
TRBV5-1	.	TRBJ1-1	ASSGSWDTEAF
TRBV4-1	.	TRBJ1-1	ASSQAFSRQEAF
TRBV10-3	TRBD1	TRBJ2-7	AISEGTGVSPTGGEQY
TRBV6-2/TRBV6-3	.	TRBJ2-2	ASSYPSDSSGELF
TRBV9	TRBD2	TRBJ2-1	ASSTRLAGETYNEQF
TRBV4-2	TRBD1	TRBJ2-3	ASSRDRDRGISDTQY
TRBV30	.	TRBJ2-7	AWSSPAYEQY
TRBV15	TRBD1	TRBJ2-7	ATSRDQGDEQY
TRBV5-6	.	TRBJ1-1	ASSWPPTRGTEAF
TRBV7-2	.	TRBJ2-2	ASSSRGRTGELF
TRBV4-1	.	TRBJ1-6	ASSQGGEGYNSPLH
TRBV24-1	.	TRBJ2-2	ATSDLGRIRNTGELF
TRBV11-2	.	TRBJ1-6	ASSLTNYNSPLH
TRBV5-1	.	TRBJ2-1	ASSLGDSYNEQF
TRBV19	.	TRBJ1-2	ASSIASGQGGHGYT
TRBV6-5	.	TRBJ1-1	ASSPPGGGMAF
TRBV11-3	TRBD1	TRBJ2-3	ASSLGQGEADTQY
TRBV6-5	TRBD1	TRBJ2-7	ASSTGVYEQY
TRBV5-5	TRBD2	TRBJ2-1	ASSNLAGGNNEQF
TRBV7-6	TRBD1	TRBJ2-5	ASSPHKDRAQETQY
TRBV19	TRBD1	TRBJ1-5	ASSTTGGSNQPQH
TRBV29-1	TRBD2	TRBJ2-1	SVAAGDLYNEQF
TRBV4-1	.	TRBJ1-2	ASSLTDSDYGYT
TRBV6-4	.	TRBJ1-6	ASSDGRGASPLH
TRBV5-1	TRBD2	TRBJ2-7	ASSLPRDYTYEQY
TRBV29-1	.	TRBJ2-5	SVRRDTLEETQY
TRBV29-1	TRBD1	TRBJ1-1	SVRTGRTEAF
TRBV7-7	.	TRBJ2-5	ASSTSGRQETQY
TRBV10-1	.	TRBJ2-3	ASILVSGSTDTQY
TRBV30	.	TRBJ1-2	ALRDLGVDGYT
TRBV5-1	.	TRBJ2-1	ASSLATISSYNEQF